Reported below is one T cell receptor beta chain. Clones were read by immunoSEQ multiplex PCR, and TCRdb kept only the in-frame ones, dropping some. The repertoire includes some 140,000 clones, approximately 89% of them detected once, and about 7.6% sits in the top ten. The CDR3 contains 17 residues. Germline values: CDR1 SGHAT, CDR2 FQNNGV. Trimming cost V 4 bases and J 3 bases; bases outside gene matches: 10. This specimen comes from a study of control samples from healthy donors and cancer patients. This chain connects TRBV11-2 to TRBJ2-1; 9 nucleotides agree with TRBD1. The TCR sequence derives from a man aged 45-60 years with head and neck cancer. The sequencing input was PBMCs. CDR3: CASSSSQGTGYYNEQFF. Here the CDR3 DNA reads TGTGCCAGCAGCTCCTCCCAGGGGACAGGGTACTACAATGAGCAGTTCTTC. The full variable domain, with the rest looked up from reference TRBV11-2 and TRBJ2-1, is EAGVAQSPRYKIIEKRQSVAFWCNPISGHATLYWYQQILGQGPKLLIQFQNNGVVDDSQLPKDRFSAERLKGVDSTLKIQPAKLEDSAVYLCASSSSQGTGYYNEQFFGPGTRLTVL.